What follows are 14 T cell receptor beta chains derived from one specimen sequenced in a study of glioma-infiltrating T cells after dendritic cell vaccination. Regarding time point: after dendritic cell vaccination, including at tumor progression/relapse. Profiling relied on immunoSEQ multiplex PCR, and the TCRdb table lists in-frame clones only, not all of them. The table has around 78,000 clones, 85% seen once. Specimen: blood, collected after dendritic cell vaccination. All receptors derive from a human donor with glioblastoma.

V gene TRBV28 combines with J gene TRBJ1-5; TRBD1 matches at 8 bases. Trimming took 6 bases from V and 7 from J; bases not matched to a gene: 11. Germline CDR1 and CDR2: MDHEN and SYDVKM. This CDR3 is 15 amino acids long. The DNA for the CDR3 is TGTGCCAGCAGCAGAGACAGGGGATTAGGCCAGCCCCAGCATTTT. Amino acid sequence: CASSRDRGLGQPQHF.

This chain uses TRBV6-5 with TRBJ1-5; unclear D gene. The V end was cut by 6 bases, the J end by 0 bases, with 6 bases between. Germline V gene sequence: CDR1 MNHEY, CDR2 SVGAGI. The CDR3 spans 13 residues. The CDR3 sequence: CASSLNSNQPQHF. The CDR3 DNA follows: TGTGCCAGCAGCCTTAATAGCAATCAGCCCCAGCATTTT.

This chain's CDR3 is CASSIGRGGTEAFF. For the CDR3, the DNA is TGTGCCAGTAGTATCGGACGGGGGGGCACTGAAGCTTTCTTT. The J gene is TRBJ1-1, the V gene TRBV19; D is possibly TRBD1 (5 bases). Germline values: CDR1 LNHDA, CDR2 SQIVND (reference sequence). The V end was cut by 3 bases, the J end by 4 bases, with 12 bases between. This CDR3 is 14 amino acids long.

This clone came up once. This rearrangement joins TRBV15 to TRBJ2-6, with D possibly TRBD1 on 6 matching bases. In germline, CDR1 is LNHNV, CDR2 YYDKDF (reference sequence). V was cut by 1 base and J by 1 base, with 11 bases left in between. This CDR3 has 17 amino acids. CDR3 sequence reads: CATSRGGTGSGANVLTF. As DNA, the CDR3 is TGTGCCACCAGCAGAGGGGGAACAGGGTCTGGGGCCAACGTCCTGACTTTC. Based on the CDR3 plus reference TRBV15 and TRBJ2-6, the full variable domain is DAMVIQNPRYQVTQFGKPVTLSCSQTLNHNVMYWYQQKSSQAPKLLFHYYDKDFNNEADTPDNFQSRRPNTSFCFLDIRSPGLGDTAMYLCATSRGGTGSGANVLTFGAGSRLTVL.

V usage is TRBV9 and J usage is TRBJ1-6; 10 nucleotides line up with TRBD1. Germline values: CDR1 SGDLS, CDR2 YYNGEE. The CDR3 loop spans 15 amino acids. J lost 10 bases, V lost 3 bases, and 7 bases had no gene match. CDR3 in amino acids: CASSEGQGLVSPLHF. The CDR3 DNA follows: TGTGCCAGCAGCGAGGGACAGGGGTTAGTCTCACCCCTCCACTTT.

This clone was detected once. This sequence joins TRBV5-1 and TRBJ2-1; the match to TRBD2 covers 9 bases. With V trimmed by 5 bases and J by 6 bases, 9 bases remained unmatched. The CDR3 contains 15 residues. The germline V gene encodes CDR1 SGHRS and CDR2 YFSETQ. Here the CDR3 DNA reads TGCGCCAGCAGTGGAGCGGGAGGAGGGGGCAATGAGCAGTTCTTC. Its translation: CASSGAGGGGNEQFF.

This chain uses TRBV29-1 with TRBJ1-3, with D possibly TRBD1 on 6 matching bases. Germline assignment: CDR1 SQVTM and CDR2 ANQGSEA. V lost 4 bases and J lost 4, with 11 bases in between. The CDR3 totals 13 residues. CDR3 sequence reads: CSVGLGQGNTIYF. In nucleotides, the CDR3 is TGCAGCGTTGGGTTAGGACAGGGAAACACCATATATTTT.

This sequence joins TRBV25-1 and TRBJ2-1; D is perhaps TRBD2 (6 bases). Trimming removed 4 bases from V and 6 bases from J, with 13 bases in between. Germline V CDR1 and CDR2: MGHDK, SYGVNS. The CDR3 contains 14 residues. The CDR3: CASSATGLINEQFF. The CDR3 region has the DNA TGTGCCAGCAGTGCCACGGGACTTATCAATGAGCAGTTCTTC.

V and J are TRBV5-1 and TRBJ1-5; 10 bases match TRBD1. The germline V gene has CDR1 SGHRS and CDR2 YFSETQ. The CDR3 totals 17 residues. With V trimmed by 0 bases and J by 1 base, 4 bases remained unmatched. CDR3 protein: CASSLGGTGVSNQPQHF. In DNA, the CDR3 is TGCGCCAGCAGCTTGGGGGGGACAGGGGTAAGCAATCAGCCCCAGCATTTT.

This chain joins TRBV2 and TRBJ2-7; TRBD1 matches at 8 bases. The germline gives CDR1 SNHLY, CDR2 FYNNEI. The J segment lost 1 base and the V segment lost 4 bases, leaving 0 bases of the junction unmatched. This CDR3 comprises 13 residues. The CDR3 nucleotides are TGTGCCAGCAGTGGGACAGGGTCCTACGAGCAGTACTTC. This sequence encodes CASSGTGSYEQYF.

This clone has a single count. The chain combines TRBV15 with TRBJ2-2; 9 nucleotides match TRBD1. The CDR3 sequence is 15 residues long. The germline V gene has CDR1 LNHNV and CDR2 YYDKDF (reference sequence). V shed 3 bases and J 2 bases; nucleotides not matched to a gene: 1. CDR3 sequence (DNA): TGTGCCACCAGCAGGGACAGGGGCAACACCGGGGAGCTGTTTTTT. This sequence encodes CATSRDRGNTGELFF.

The chain couples TRBV5-6 to TRBJ2-1; 14 bases align to TRBD2. The CDR3 spans 15 residues. The junction had 6 bases not matched to a gene; V was cut back by 4 bases and J by 9 bases. Germline V CDR1 and CDR2: SGHDT, YYEEEE. The CDR3: CASSPGLAGVSEQFF. The CDR3 DNA reads as TGTGCCAGCAGCCCGGGACTAGCGGGAGTCAGTGAGCAGTTCTTC.

Written as DNA, the CDR3 is TGTGCCAGCAGCCTCCCCCCACTAATTGAGCAGTTCTTC. It translates to CASSLPPLIEQFF. The chain combines TRBV7-9 with TRBJ2-1; unclear D gene. V was trimmed by 5 bases and J by 9 bases, leaving 14 bases between them. Germline V gene data show CDR1 as SEHNR and CDR2 as FQNEAQ (reference sequence). The CDR3 runs 13 residues.

The chain uses TRBV28 and TRBJ1-3, with D unclear. CDR1 and CDR2 (germline): MDHEN, SYDVKM. The length of the CDR3 is 14 residues. Between the trimmed V and J ends, which lost 4 bases and 4 bases, there was a span of 11 bases. Here the CDR3 reads CASSSRSSGNTIYF. For the CDR3, the DNA is TGTGCCAGCAGTTCCAGATCATCGGGAAACACCATATATTTT.